The 4 T cell receptor beta chains below all came from one sample that was sequenced in a study of cytomegalovirus exposure and HLA in healthy donors. Clones were read by immunoSEQ multiplex PCR, and TCRdb kept only the in-frame ones, dropping some. The data show some 180,000 clones, with 86% seen just once and 7.2% held by the top ten. The sequenced material came from PBMCs. These receptors all stem from a man aged 25 to 40 in good health and CMV-seropositive.

The V and J genes are TRBV11-3 and TRBJ2-1; 10 bases line up with TRBD2. CDR1 SGHNT and CDR2 YENEEA come from the germline V gene. V was pared by 5 bases and J by 4 bases, with 5 bases of the junction left unmatched. This CDR3 comprises 15 residues. In nucleotides, the CDR3 is TGTGCCAGCAGCCCTAGGACTAGCGGTTACAATGAGCAGTTCTTC. Translating it yields CASSPRTSGYNEQFF.

V usage is TRBV19 and J usage is TRBJ1-1; D is ambiguous. This CDR3 region has 15 residues. V shed 4 bases and J shed 0 bases, with 12 bases lying between them. CDR1 and CDR2 (germline): LNHDA, SQIVND (reference sequence). The CDR3 bases are TGTGCCAGTAGTACTTTACAGCGGATGAACACTGAAGCTTTCTTT. This encodes CASSTLQRMNTEAFF.

The chain combines TRBV18 with TRBJ1-2, with a weak D call TRBD1 (5 bases). V shed 6 bases and J shed 7 bases, with 15 bases lying between them. Germline-derived CDR1 and CDR2 are KGHSH and LQKENI. The CDR3 sequence is 13 residues long. CDR3 in DNA: TGTGCCAGCTCGTCCAAACGGACATCTGGCTACACCTTC. Protein product: CASSSKRTSGYTF. Full variable domain (remainder filled in from reference TRBV18 and TRBJ1-2): NAGVMQNPRHLVRRRGQEARLRCSPMKGHSHVYWYRQLPEEGLKFMVYLQKENIIDESGMPKERFSAEFPKEGPSILRIQQVVRGDSAAYFCASSSKRTSGYTFGSGTRLTVV.

The chain recombines TRBV30 with TRBJ2-3, with 13 bases matching TRBD2. Unmatched junction bases numbered 6, after V lost 2 bases and J lost 1 base. Germline V lookup: CDR1 GTSNPN, CDR2 SVGIG (reference sequence). CDR3 length: 17 amino acids. CDR3 sequence reads: CAWSLTSGGRGTDTQYF. The CDR3 nucleotides are TGTGCCTGGAGTTTGACTAGCGGGGGGCGGGGCACAGATACGCAGTATTTT. Using reference TRBV30 and TRBJ2-3 for the parts outside the CDR3, the full variable domain is SQTIHQWPATLVQPVGSPLSLECTVEGTSNPNLYWYRQAAGRGLQLLFYSVGIGQISSEVPQNLSASRPQDRQFILSSKKLLLSDSGFYLCAWSLTSGGRGTDTQYFGPGTRLTVL.